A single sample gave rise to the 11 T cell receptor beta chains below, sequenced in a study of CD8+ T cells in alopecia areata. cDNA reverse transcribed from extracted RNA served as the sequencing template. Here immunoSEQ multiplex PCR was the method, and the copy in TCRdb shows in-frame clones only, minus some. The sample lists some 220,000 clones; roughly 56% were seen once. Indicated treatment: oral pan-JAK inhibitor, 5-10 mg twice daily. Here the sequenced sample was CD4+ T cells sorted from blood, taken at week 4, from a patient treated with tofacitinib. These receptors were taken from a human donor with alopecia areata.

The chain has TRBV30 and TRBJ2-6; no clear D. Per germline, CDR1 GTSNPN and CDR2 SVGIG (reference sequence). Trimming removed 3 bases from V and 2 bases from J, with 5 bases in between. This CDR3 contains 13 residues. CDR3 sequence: CAWRAPGANVLTF. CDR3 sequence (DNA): TGTGCCTGGAGGGCCCCTGGGGCCAACGTCCTGACTTTC.

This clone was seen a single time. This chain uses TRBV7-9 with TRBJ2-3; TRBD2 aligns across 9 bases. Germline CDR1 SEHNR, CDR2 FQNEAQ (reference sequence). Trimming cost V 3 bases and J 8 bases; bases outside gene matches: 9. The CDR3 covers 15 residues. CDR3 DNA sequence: TGTGCCAGCAGCTTTAGCGGGGGCCTCGGCGGTACGCAGTATTTT. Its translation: CASSFSGGLGGTQYF.

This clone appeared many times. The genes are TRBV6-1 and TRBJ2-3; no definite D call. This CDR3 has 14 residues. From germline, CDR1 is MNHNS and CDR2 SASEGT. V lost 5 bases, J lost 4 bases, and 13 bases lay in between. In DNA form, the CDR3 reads TGTGCCAGCAGTCAACAGAGGCGCTCAGATACGCAGTATTTT. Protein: CASSQQRRSDTQYF.

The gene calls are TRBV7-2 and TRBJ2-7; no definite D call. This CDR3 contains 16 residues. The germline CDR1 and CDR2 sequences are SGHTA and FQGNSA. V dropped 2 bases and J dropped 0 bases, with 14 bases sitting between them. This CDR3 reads CASSLFGEASSYEQYF. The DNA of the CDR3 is TGTGCCAGCAGCTTATTCGGCGAGGCAAGCTCCTACGAGCAGTACTTC.

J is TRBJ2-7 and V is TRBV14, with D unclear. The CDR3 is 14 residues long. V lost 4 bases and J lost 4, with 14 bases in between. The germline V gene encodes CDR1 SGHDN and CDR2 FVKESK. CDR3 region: CASSPRVNLYEQYF. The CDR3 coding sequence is TGTGCCAGCAGCCCCCGGGTTAACCTTTACGAGCAGTACTTC.

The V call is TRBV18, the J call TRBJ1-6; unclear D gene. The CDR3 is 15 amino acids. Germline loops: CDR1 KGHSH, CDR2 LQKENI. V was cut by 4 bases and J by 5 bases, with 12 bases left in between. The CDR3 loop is CASSLPGRNNSPLHF. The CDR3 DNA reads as TGTGCCAGCTCACTTCCCGGGCGCAATAATTCACCCCTCCACTTT. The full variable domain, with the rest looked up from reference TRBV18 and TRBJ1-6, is NAGVMQNPRHLVRRRGQEARLRCSPMKGHSHVYWYRQLPEEGLKFMVYLQKENIIDESGMPKERFSAEFPKEGPSILRIQQVVRGDSAAYFCASSLPGRNNSPLHFGNGTRLTVT.

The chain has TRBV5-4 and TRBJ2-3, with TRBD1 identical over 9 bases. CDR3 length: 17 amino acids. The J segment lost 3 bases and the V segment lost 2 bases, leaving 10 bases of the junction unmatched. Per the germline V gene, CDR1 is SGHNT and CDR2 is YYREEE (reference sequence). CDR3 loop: CASSFPRQGVRTDTQYF. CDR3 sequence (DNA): TGTGCCAGCAGCTTCCCTAGACAGGGGGTGAGGACAGATACGCAGTATTTT. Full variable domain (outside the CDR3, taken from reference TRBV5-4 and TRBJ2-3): ETGVTQSPTHLIKTRGQQVTLRCSSQSGHNTVSWYQQALGQGPQFIFQYYREEENGRGNFPPRFSGLQFPNYSSELNVNALELDDSALYLCASSFPRQGVRTDTQYFGPGTRLTVL.

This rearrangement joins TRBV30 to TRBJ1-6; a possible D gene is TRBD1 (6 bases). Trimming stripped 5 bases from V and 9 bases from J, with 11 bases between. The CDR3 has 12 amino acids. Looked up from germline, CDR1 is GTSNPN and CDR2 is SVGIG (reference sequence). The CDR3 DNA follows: TGTGCCTGGGAGACAGGAGGTTCACCCCTCCACTTT. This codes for CAWETGGSPLHF.

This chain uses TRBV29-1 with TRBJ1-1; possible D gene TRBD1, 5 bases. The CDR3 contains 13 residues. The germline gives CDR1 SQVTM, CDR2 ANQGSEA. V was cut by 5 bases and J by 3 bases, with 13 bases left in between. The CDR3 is CSVRVDRYTEAFF. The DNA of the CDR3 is TGCAGCGTTAGAGTAGACAGATACACTGAAGCTTTCTTT.

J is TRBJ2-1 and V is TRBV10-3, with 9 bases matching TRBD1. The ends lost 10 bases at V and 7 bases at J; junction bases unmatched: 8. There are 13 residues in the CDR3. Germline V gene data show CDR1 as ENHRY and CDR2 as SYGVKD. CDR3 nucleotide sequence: TGTGCCACCCGGACAGGGGTGGGTAATGAGCAGTTCTTC. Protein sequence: CATRTGVGNEQFF.

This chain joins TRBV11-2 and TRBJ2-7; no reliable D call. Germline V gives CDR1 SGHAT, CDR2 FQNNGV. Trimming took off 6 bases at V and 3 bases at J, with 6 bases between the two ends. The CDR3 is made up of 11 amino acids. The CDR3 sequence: CASSSYYEQYF. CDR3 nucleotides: TGTGCCAGCAGTTCCTACTACGAGCAGTACTTC.